Below, one T cell receptor (beta chain) is given with its context. Its antigen is currently unknown. The data were taken from a study of OX40 agonist ivuxolimab in advanced cancers. About the study: Under the entry rules, prior anti-PD-1, anti-PD-L1 or anti-CTLA-4 therapy was allowed, and about 40% had some. Findings and limits, study-wide: Average numbers of expanded clones were greater in CD8+ T cells than in CD4+.

Blood was sampled at baseline, cycle 4 day 1, and cycle 7 day 1. Some clones are missing from TCRdb's copy, which holds only in-frame ones; the method was immunoSEQ multiplex PCR. This sample carries about 45,000 clones, roughly 88% of them seen once, and the ten largest clones take around 19%. CDR3 length: 16 amino acids. The germline CDR1 and CDR2 sequences are MNHEY and SMNVEV (reference sequence). The ends were cut back, 5 bases at V and 1 base at J, with 15 bases in the middle. The J gene is TRBJ2-1, the V gene TRBV27; TRBD2 is a possible D gene (5 bases). The sequences come from CD4+ or CD8+ T cells sorted from blood, collected in a trial of the OX40 agonist ivuxolimab. The origin of this receptor is an adult with an advanced solid tumor such as melanoma, head and neck, liver or kidney cancer. CDR3 in amino acids: CASSASLGWSYNEQFF. The CDR3 DNA reads as TGTGCCAGCAGTGCCTCACTAGGATGGTCCTACAATGAGCAGTTCTTC.